The source of this T cell receptor beta chain is a study of blood T cell repertoires in COVID-19. As for the study in general: PBMCs, B-cell-depleted T cells, or T cells provided the cDNA or gDNA that made up the material.

With 3 bases removed from V and 3 bases from J, the gap between germline ends came to 3 bases. The CDR3 contains 11 residues. Germline V gene sequence: CDR1 SGHTA, CDR2 FQGNSA. Sequenced by immunoSEQ multiplex PCR; TCRdb stores in-frame clones only, minus some. Of approximately 56,000 clones in the sample, approximately 85% were seen once. Seattle-derived patients entered the study during active infection and were followed longitudinally. This sequence joins TRBV7-2 and TRBJ2-7; D not resolved. Sample: peripheral blood. The TCR sequence derives from a woman of 80 years or more with COVID-19, enrolled during active disease. The CDR3 region is CASSFYYEQYF. In DNA form, the CDR3 reads TGTGCCAGCAGCTTTTACTACGAGCAGTACTTC. Variable domain in full (rest from reference TRBV7-2 and TRBJ2-7): GAGVSQSPSNKVTEKGKDVELRCDPISGHTALYWYRQSLGQGLEFLIYFQGNSAPDKSGLPSDRFSAERTGGSVSTLTIQRTQQEDSAVYLCASSFYYEQYFGPGTRLTVT.